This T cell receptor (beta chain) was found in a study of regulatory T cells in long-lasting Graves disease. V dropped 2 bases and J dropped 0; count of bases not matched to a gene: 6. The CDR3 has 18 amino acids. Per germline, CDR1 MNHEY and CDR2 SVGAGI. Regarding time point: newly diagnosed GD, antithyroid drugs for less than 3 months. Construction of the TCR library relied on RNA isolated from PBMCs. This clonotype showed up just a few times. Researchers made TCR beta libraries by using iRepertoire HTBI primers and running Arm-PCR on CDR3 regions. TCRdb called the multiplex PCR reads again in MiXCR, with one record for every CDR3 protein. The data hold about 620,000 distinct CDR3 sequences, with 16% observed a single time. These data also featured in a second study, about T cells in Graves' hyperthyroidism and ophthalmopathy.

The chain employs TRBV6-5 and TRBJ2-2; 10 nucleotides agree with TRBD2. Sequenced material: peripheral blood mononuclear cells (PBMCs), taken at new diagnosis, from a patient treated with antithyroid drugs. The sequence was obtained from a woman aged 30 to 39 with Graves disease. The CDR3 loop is CASSYKREGVSNTGELFF. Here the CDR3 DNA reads TGTGCCAGCAGTTACAAGCGGGAGGGCGTTTCGAACACCGGGGAGCTGTTTTTT.